This paragraph reports one T cell receptor beta chain. Its antigen is unidentified. The data originate from a study of T cell responses to AZD1222 COVID-19 vaccine. Overall study findings and caveats: Among vaccine-associated CD4 TCRs, coverage spanned spike, with dominance at 160-218 and 743-854. Spike-specific TCR depth and breadth grew after two AZD1222 doses. The peak T cell response came first, and repertoires were sampled only after it.

The ends were cut back, 0 bases at V and 7 bases at J, with 15 bases in the middle. The CDR3 consists of 16 residues. Germline CDR1 LGHNA, CDR2 YSLEER. Pooling covered second doses at about 4 or about 12 weeks. The repertoire was sequenced with immunoSEQ multiplex PCR; TCRdb's copy has only in-frame clones and lacks some. The sample has about 180,000 clones; around nine tenths are singletons. The receptor comes from an adult who received the AZD1222 COVID-19 vaccine. Source: peripheral blood, taken 28 days after the second AZD1222 dose. The V call is TRBV4-3, the J call TRBJ1-4; D gene ambiguous. Here the CDR3 reads CASSQDLQQRGEKLFF. Written as DNA, the CDR3 is TGCGCCAGCAGCCAAGATCTCCAACAACGAGGTGAAAAACTGTTTTTT.